Listed below are T cell receptor beta chains from one sample, sequenced in a study of T cells in Graves' hyperthyroidism and ophthalmopathy. One entry per CDR3 protein, called by TCRdb with MiXCR from the multiplex PCR reads. The data show around 340,000 distinct CDR3 sequences, with less than 20% seen just once and 15% to 19% held by the top ten. Sequencing was carried out using blood. The receptors here all came from a woman aged 40 to 50 with Graves' ophthalmopathy. Both conserved end residues are part of each CDR3. The D gene is left open where the match is weak. Clone size is stated in some rows and not others, as once, few, many or a class when expanded.

clone size: -
D gene: -
V gene: TRBV28
J gene: TRBJ1-5
CDR3 DNA: TGTGCCAGCAGTTTCCCCCTGGGGGTTAGCAATCAGCCCCAGCATTTT
CDR3 protein: CASSFPLGVSNQPQHF

clone size: many
D gene: -
V gene: TRBV6-1
J gene: TRBJ2-2
CDR3 DNA: TGTGCCTGCCGAGGGCACCTGAACACCGGGGAGCTGTTTTTT
CDR3 protein: CACRGHLNTGELFF

clone size: many
D gene: TRBD2
V gene: TRBV2
J gene: TRBJ2-7
CDR3 DNA: TGTGCCAGCATTCCACCGGGACTAGCGGGAGGTGAGCAGTACTTC
CDR3 protein: CASIPPGLAGGEQYF

clone size: -
D gene: -
V gene: TRBV14
J gene: TRBJ1-6
CDR3 DNA: TGTGCCAGCAGCCAAGGACGCGGTTATAATTCACCCCTCCACTTT
CDR3 protein: CASSQGRGYNSPLHF

clone size: many
D gene: -
V gene: TRBV20-1
J gene: TRBJ1-1
CDR3 DNA: TGCAGTGCTAGAGTGCAAGGGGACGCTGAAGCTTTCTTT
CDR3 protein: CSARVQGDAEAFF

clone size: many
D gene: -
V gene: TRBV7-2
J gene: TRBJ1-2
CDR3 DNA: TGTGCCAGCAGCTTAGAGATAGGGAACTATGGCTACACCTTC
CDR3 protein: CASSLEIGNYGYTF

clone size: once
D gene: -
V gene: TRBV27
J gene: TRBJ2-5
CDR3 DNA: TGTGCCAGCAGCCCAGGTTGGGGGACCGGGACCAAACAAGAGACCCAGTACTTC
CDR3 protein: CASSPGWGTGTKQETQYF

clone size: -
D gene: TRBD2
V gene: TRBV5-1
J gene: TRBJ2-4
CDR3 DNA: TGCGCCAGCAGCCTGACAGGGGGGACTAGCGGGACGGGCGGAGCCAAAAACATTCAGTACTTC
CDR3 protein: CASSLTGGTSGTGGAKNIQYF

clone size: many
D gene: -
V gene: TRBV5-1
J gene: TRBJ1-1
CDR3 DNA: TGCGCCAGCAGCTTGGGGGCATCCCCCGAAGCTTTCTTT
CDR3 protein: CASSLGASPEAFF

clone size: many
D gene: -
V gene: TRBV11-2
J gene: TRBJ2-7
CDR3 DNA: TGTGCCAGCAGCTTAGTTGTTTTTGGGGGATCCTACGAGCAGTACTTC
CDR3 protein: CASSLVVFGGSYEQYF

clone size: -
D gene: -
V gene: TRBV3-1
J gene: TRBJ1-5
CDR3 DNA: TGTGCCAGCAGCCAAATGGGACCTGACAATCAGCCCCAGCATTTT
CDR3 protein: CASSQMGPDNQPQHF

clone size: many
D gene: -
V gene: TRBV6-5
J gene: TRBJ1-1
CDR3 DNA: TGTGCCAGCAGTTACTCGAGTACAGCGACTGAAGCTTTCTTT
CDR3 protein: CASSYSSTATEAFF

clone size: many
D gene: TRBD1
V gene: TRBV12-3/TRBV12-4
J gene: TRBJ2-4
CDR3 DNA: TGTGCCAGCAGTTTCTTACAGGGGGGACTGGCCAAAAACATTCAGTACTTC
CDR3 protein: CASSFLQGGLAKNIQYF

clone size: many
D gene: -
V gene: TRBV25-1
J gene: TRBJ1-2
CDR3 DNA: TGTGCCAGCAGCCGGGGGGGTACCTATGGCTACACCTTC
CDR3 protein: CASSRGGTYGYTF

clone size: -
D gene: -
V gene: TRBV11-2
J gene: TRBJ2-7
CDR3 DNA: TGTGTCAGCGCCCCGGGGCCCTGGAGCTACGAGCAGTACTTC
CDR3 protein: CVSAPGPWSYEQYF

clone size: many
D gene: -
V gene: TRBV6-4
J gene: TRBJ2-2
CDR3 DNA: TGTGCCAGCAGCTCGACGGAAGACGCCGGGGAGCTGTTTTTT
CDR3 protein: CASSSTEDAGELFF

clone size: -
D gene: -
V gene: TRBV7-9
J gene: TRBJ1-5
CDR3 DNA: TGTGCCAGCAGCCAAGGTACTCAGCCCCAGCATTTT
CDR3 protein: CASSQGTQPQHF

clone size: many
D gene: TRBD1
V gene: TRBV7-2
J gene: TRBJ1-2
CDR3 DNA: TGTGCCAGCAGCCGGGACAGGGGCCCTAACTATGGCTACACCTTC
CDR3 protein: CASSRDRGPNYGYTF

clone size: many
D gene: -
V gene: TRBV30
J gene: TRBJ2-7
CDR3 DNA: TGTGCCTGGAGGACAACCCACTCCTACGAGCAGTACTTC
CDR3 protein: CAWRTTHSYEQYF

clone size: many
D gene: TRBD1
V gene: TRBV28
J gene: TRBJ1-1
CDR3 DNA: TGTGCCAGCAGTGCCAAACGGGACAGGGGGCGCCCCGGGTACACTGAAGCTTTCTTT
CDR3 protein: CASSAKRDRGRPGYTEAFF

clone size: many
D gene: -
V gene: TRBV6-5
J gene: TRBJ2-2
CDR3 DNA: TGTGCCAGCAGTTACGCTATAGGGGCGAACACCGGGGAGCTGTTTTTT
CDR3 protein: CASSYAIGANTGELFF

clone size: many
D gene: -
V gene: TRBV29-1
J gene: TRBJ1-1
CDR3 DNA: TGCAGCGTTGAAACAGACCTGAATACTGAAGCTTTCTTT
CDR3 protein: CSVETDLNTEAFF

clone size: many
D gene: -
V gene: TRBV27
J gene: TRBJ1-5
CDR3 DNA: TGTGCCACTCGAGGAAACTTCAATCAGCCCCAGCATTTT
CDR3 protein: CATRGNFNQPQHF

clone size: many
D gene: -
V gene: TRBV27
J gene: TRBJ1-5
CDR3 DNA: TGTGCCAGCAGTTTACAACCCTGGGGCAATCAGCCCCAGCATTTT
CDR3 protein: CASSLQPWGNQPQHF

clone size: many
D gene: TRBD2
V gene: TRBV30
J gene: TRBJ2-7
CDR3 DNA: TGTGCCTGGAGCGTCACTAGCGGGGCCTACGAGCAGTACTTC
CDR3 protein: CAWSVTSGAYEQYF

clone size: many
D gene: -
V gene: TRBV2
J gene: TRBJ2-5
CDR3 DNA: TGTGCCAGCAGGGCTACGCTACTACAAGAGACCCAGTACTTC
CDR3 protein: CASRATLLQETQYF

clone size: few
D gene: TRBD2
V gene: TRBV2
J gene: TRBJ2-5
CDR3 DNA: TGTGCCAGCAGTGAAGCGGTCTCTGGGCGGGAGGGCCAAGAGACCCAGTACTTC
CDR3 protein: CASSEAVSGREGQETQYF

clone size: many
D gene: -
V gene: TRBV27
J gene: TRBJ1-2
CDR3 DNA: TGTGCCAGCAGTTTATCACAGAGCTATGGCTACACCTTC
CDR3 protein: CASSLSQSYGYTF

clone size: -
D gene: -
V gene: TRBV19
J gene: TRBJ2-2
CDR3 DNA: TGTGCCAGTAGTATCCGGCGAGGCGGGACGAACACCGGGGAGCTGTTTTTT
CDR3 protein: CASSIRRGGTNTGELFF

clone size: few
D gene: -
V gene: TRBV11-2
J gene: TRBJ1-2
CDR3 DNA: TGTGCCAGCAGCCAAGGGCAGTCGAACTATGGCTACACCTTC
CDR3 protein: CASSQGQSNYGYTF

clone size: -
D gene: TRBD1
V gene: TRBV12-3/TRBV12-4
J gene: TRBJ1-1
CDR3 DNA: TGTGCCAGCAGTTCGAACAGGGGACAAGCTTTCTTT
CDR3 protein: CASSSNRGQAFF

clone size: -
D gene: TRBD2
V gene: TRBV4-3
J gene: TRBJ2-2
CDR3 DNA: TGCGCCAGCTCCCGAAACCCGGGGGGGGCGAACACCGGGGAGCTGTTTTTT
CDR3 protein: CASSRNPGGANTGELFF

clone size: many
D gene: TRBD2
V gene: TRBV6-4
J gene: TRBJ2-3
CDR3 DNA: TGTGCCAGCAGTGACTTAGCGGGAGGGCCAGATACGCAGTATTTT
CDR3 protein: CASSDLAGGPDTQYF

clone size: many
D gene: -
V gene: TRBV11-2
J gene: TRBJ1-6
CDR3 DNA: TGTGCCAGCAGCTTAGATAGTGGGTCTGGGTCACCCCTCCACTTT
CDR3 protein: CASSLDSGSGSPLHF

clone size: many
D gene: -
V gene: TRBV7-9
J gene: TRBJ1-1
CDR3 DNA: TGTGCCAGCAGCTTTTCGGGTATTCCTTTCTTT
CDR3 protein: CASSFSGIPFF

clone size: many
D gene: -
V gene: TRBV4-2
J gene: TRBJ1-1
CDR3 DNA: TGTGCCAGCAGCCACCCCCCAAAGGGTGAAGCTTTCTTT
CDR3 protein: CASSHPPKGEAFF

clone size: -
D gene: -
V gene: TRBV9
J gene: TRBJ1-6
CDR3 DNA: TGTGCCAGCAGCCCGCGGGACGTTAATTCACCCCTCGACTTT
CDR3 protein: CASSPRDVNSPLDF

clone size: many
D gene: -
V gene: TRBV4-3
J gene: TRBJ1-1
CDR3 DNA: TGCGCCAGCAGCCAGGGCTCGACAGGGAACACTGAAGCTTTCTTT
CDR3 protein: CASSQGSTGNTEAFF

clone size: many
D gene: -
V gene: TRBV19
J gene: TRBJ2-2
CDR3 DNA: TGTGCCAGTAGTATTGGGCAGGGAGTGGACACCGGGGAGCTGTTTTTT
CDR3 protein: CASSIGQGVDTGELFF

clone size: many
D gene: -
V gene: TRBV27
J gene: TRBJ1-6
CDR3 DNA: TGTGCCAGTTGCCTGTGGAGCGACACAATTTCCGGATCACCCCTCCACTTT
CDR3 protein: CASCLWSDTISGSPLHF

clone size: -
D gene: -
V gene: TRBV10-2
J gene: TRBJ2-7
CDR3 DNA: TGCGCCAGCAGTGTAGAAGCCTACGAGCAGTACTTC
CDR3 protein: CASSVEAYEQYF

clone size: many
D gene: -
V gene: TRBV4-1
J gene: TRBJ2-7
CDR3 DNA: TGCGCCAGCAGCCAAAGTTCTTTGACAGTCTCCTACGAGCAGTACTTC
CDR3 protein: CASSQSSLTVSYEQYF

clone size: -
D gene: -
V gene: TRBV28
J gene: TRBJ2-5
CDR3 DNA: TGTGCCAGCAGTTCCGACGATGACACAGAAGAGACCCAGTACTTC
CDR3 protein: CASSSDDDTEETQYF

clone size: many
D gene: -
V gene: TRBV4-1
J gene: TRBJ1-2
CDR3 DNA: TGCGCCAGCAGCCAAGTGTCCCTGGGGACTTTAGTTTGGGGCTACACCTTC
CDR3 protein: CASSQVSLGTLVWGYTF

clone size: many
D gene: TRBD1
V gene: TRBV6-5
J gene: TRBJ1-2
CDR3 DNA: TGTGCCAGCAGCCACACGGGACAGGGAAGCCGCTACACCTTC
CDR3 protein: CASSHTGQGSRYTF

clone size: many
D gene: -
V gene: TRBV28
J gene: TRBJ1-1
CDR3 DNA: TGTGCCAGCAGTTTCATATCGAACACTGAAGCTTTCTTT
CDR3 protein: CASSFISNTEAFF

clone size: -
D gene: -
V gene: TRBV18
J gene: TRBJ1-2
CDR3 DNA: TGTGCCAGCTCACCATCATGGGGAAGGGACAACTATGGCTACACCTTC
CDR3 protein: CASSPSWGRDNYGYTF

clone size: many
D gene: -
V gene: TRBV12-3/TRBV12-4
J gene: TRBJ1-2
CDR3 DNA: TGTGCCAGCAGCGGACACTCCTACGACGGCTACACCTTC
CDR3 protein: CASSGHSYDGYTF

clone size: many
D gene: -
V gene: TRBV7-9
J gene: TRBJ1-2
CDR3 DNA: TGTGCCAGCAGCTTAGTAGAGGTCTATGGCTACACCTTC
CDR3 protein: CASSLVEVYGYTF

clone size: -
D gene: TRBD1
V gene: TRBV6-1
J gene: TRBJ2-6
CDR3 DNA: TGTGCCAGCAGCCAGGACAGGGTCCCTTCTGGGGCCAACGTCCTGACTTTC
CDR3 protein: CASSQDRVPSGANVLTF

clone size: few
D gene: TRBD2
V gene: TRBV4-2
J gene: TRBJ2-7
CDR3 DNA: TGTGCCAGCAGCCAGACTAGCGGGAGGGGCTCCTACGAGCAGTACTTC
CDR3 protein: CASSQTSGRGSYEQYF